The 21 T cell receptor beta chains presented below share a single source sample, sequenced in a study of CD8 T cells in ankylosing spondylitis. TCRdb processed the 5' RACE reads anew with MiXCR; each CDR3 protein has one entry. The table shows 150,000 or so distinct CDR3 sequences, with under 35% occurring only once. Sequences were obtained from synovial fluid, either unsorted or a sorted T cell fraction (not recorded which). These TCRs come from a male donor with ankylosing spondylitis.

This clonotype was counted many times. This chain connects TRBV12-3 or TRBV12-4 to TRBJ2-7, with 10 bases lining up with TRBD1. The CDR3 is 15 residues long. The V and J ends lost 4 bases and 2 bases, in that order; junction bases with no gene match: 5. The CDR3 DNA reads TGTGCCAGCAGTTCCGCCGGGACAGGGGCCTACGAGCAGTACTTC. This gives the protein CASSSAGTGAYEQYF.

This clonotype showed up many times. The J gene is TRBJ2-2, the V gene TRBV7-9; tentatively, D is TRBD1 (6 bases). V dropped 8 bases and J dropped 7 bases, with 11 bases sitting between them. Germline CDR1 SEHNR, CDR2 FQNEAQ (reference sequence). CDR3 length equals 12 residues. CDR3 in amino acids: CASGHRDGELFF. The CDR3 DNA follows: TGTGCCAGCGGCCACAGGGACGGGGAGCTGTTTTTT.

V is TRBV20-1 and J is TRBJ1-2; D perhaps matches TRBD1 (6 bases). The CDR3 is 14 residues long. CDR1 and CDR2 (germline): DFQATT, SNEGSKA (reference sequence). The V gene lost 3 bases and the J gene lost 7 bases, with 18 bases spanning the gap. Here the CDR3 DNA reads TGCAGTGCTAGCCTACAGGGACCACTGAGTGGCTACACCTTC. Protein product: CSASLQGPLSGYTF.

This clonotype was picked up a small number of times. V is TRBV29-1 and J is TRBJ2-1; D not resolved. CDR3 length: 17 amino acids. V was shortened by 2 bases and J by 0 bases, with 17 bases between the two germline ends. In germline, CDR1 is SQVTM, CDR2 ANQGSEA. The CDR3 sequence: CSVELPPPLSSYNEQFF. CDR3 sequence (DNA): TGCAGCGTTGAACTCCCCCCGCCCCTAAGCTCCTACAATGAGCAGTTCTTC.

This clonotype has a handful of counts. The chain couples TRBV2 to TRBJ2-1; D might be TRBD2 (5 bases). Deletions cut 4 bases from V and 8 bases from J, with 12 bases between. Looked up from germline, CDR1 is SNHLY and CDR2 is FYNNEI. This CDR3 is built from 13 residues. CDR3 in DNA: TGTGCCAGCAGTGGCGACTACCTCGATGAGCAGTTCTTC. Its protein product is CASSGDYLDEQFF.

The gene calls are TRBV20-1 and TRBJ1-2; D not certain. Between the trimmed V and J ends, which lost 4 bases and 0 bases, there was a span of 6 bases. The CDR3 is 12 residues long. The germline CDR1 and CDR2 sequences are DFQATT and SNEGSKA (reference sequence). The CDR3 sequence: CSATKPNYGYTF. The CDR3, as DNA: TGCAGTGCTACCAAACCTAACTATGGCTACACCTTC.

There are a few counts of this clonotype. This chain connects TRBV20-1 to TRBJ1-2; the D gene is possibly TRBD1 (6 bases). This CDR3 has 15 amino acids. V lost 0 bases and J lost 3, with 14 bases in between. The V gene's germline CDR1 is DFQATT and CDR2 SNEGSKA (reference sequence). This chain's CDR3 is CSARDGRGEYYGYTF. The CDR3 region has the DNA TGCAGTGCTAGAGATGGCAGGGGAGAGTACTATGGCTACACCTTC.

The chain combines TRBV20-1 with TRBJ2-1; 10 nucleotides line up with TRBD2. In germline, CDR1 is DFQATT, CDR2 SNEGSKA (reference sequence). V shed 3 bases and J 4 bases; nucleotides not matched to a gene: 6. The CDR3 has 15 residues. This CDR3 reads CSARLKRGGYNEQFF. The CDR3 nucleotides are TGCAGTGCTAGGTTAAAGCGGGGGGGATACAATGAGCAGTTCTTC.

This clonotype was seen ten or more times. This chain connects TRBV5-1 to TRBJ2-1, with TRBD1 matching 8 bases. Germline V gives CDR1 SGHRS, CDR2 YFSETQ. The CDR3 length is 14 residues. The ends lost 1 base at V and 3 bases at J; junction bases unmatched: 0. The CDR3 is CASSLTGGYNEQFF. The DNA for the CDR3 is TGCGCCAGCAGCTTGACAGGGGGCTACAATGAGCAGTTCTTC.

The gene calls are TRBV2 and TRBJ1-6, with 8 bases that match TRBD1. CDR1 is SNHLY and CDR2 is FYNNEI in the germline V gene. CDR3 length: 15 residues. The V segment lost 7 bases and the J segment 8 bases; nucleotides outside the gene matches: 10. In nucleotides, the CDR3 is TGTGCCAGCAAATTACAGGGGGGGAAAGATTCACCCCTCCACTTT. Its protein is CASKLQGGKDSPLHF.

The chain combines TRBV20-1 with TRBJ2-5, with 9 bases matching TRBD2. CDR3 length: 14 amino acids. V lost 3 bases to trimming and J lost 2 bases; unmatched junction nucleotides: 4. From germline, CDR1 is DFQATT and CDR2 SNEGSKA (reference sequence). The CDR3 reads CSARSLAGQETQYF. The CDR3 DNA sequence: TGCAGTGCTAGGAGCCTAGCGGGACAAGAGACCCAGTACTTC.

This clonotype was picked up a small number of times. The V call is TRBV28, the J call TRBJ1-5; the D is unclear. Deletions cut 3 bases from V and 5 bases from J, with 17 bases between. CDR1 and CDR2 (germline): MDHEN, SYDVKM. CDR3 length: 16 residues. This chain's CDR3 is CASSFTSLSRYQPQHF. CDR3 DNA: TGTGCCAGCAGTTTCACCTCACTTAGCAGATATCAGCCCCAGCATTTT.

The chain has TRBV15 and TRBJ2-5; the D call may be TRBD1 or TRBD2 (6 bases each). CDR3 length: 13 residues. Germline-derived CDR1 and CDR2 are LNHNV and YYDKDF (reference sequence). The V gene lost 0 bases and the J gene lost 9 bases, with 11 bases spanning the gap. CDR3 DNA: TGTGCCACCAGCAGAGATTTCGGGGGCCCCCAGTACTTC. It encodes CATSRDFGGPQYF.

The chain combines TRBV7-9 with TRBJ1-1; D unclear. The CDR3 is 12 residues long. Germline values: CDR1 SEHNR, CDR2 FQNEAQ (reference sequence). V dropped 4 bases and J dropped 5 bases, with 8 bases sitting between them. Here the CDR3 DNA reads TGTGCCAGCAGCTCCAGAGGGACTGAAGCTTTCTTT. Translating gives CASSSRGTEAFF.

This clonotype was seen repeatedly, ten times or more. CDR3 DNA: TGTGCCAGCAGACGAAGCGGGGGAGAGACCCAGTACTTC. Amino acids: CASRRSGGETQYF. This chain uses TRBV5-5 with TRBJ2-5; 8 bases agree with TRBD2. In germline, CDR1 is SGHKS, CDR2 YYEKEE (reference sequence). V lost 5 bases to trimming and J lost 4 bases; unmatched junction nucleotides: 4. This CDR3 has 13 amino acids.

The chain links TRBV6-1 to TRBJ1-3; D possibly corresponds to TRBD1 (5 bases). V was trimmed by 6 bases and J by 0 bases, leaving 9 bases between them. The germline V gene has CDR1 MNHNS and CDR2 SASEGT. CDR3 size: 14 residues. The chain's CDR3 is CASRGGDSGNTIYF. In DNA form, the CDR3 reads TGTGCCAGCAGGGGGGGGGACTCTGGAAACACCATATATTTT.

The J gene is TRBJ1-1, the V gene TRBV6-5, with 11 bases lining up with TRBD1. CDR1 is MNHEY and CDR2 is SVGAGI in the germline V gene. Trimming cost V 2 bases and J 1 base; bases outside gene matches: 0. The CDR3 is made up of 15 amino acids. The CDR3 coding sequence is TGTGCCAGCAGTTACGGGACAGGGGGGAACACTGAAGCTTTCTTT. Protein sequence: CASSYGTGGNTEAFF.

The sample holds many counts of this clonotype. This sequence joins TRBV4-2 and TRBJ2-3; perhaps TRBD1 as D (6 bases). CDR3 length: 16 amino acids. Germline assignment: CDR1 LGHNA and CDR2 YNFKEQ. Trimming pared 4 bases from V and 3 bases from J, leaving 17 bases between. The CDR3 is CASSPGADSKTDTQYF. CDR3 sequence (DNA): TGTGCCAGCAGCCCAGGGGCTGACAGTAAGACAGATACGCAGTATTTT.

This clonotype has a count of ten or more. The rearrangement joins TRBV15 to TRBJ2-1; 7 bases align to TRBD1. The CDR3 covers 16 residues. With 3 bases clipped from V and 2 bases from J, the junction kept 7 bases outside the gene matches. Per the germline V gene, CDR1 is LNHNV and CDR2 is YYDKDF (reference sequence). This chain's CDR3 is CATSSGRTGAYNEQFF. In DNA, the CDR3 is TGTGCCACCAGCAGTGGTCGTACAGGGGCCTACAATGAGCAGTTCTTC.

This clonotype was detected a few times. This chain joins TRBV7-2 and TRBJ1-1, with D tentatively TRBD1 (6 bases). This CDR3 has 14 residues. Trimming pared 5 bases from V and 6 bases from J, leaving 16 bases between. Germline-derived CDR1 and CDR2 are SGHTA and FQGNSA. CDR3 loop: CASSIPTGFAEAFF. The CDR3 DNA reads TGTGCCAGCAGCATCCCGACAGGTTTTGCTGAAGCTTTCTTT.

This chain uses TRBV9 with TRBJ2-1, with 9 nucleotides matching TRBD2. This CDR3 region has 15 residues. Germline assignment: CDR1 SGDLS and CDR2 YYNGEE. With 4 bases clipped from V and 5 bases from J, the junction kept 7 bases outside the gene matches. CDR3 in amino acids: CASSLRSGGNNEQFF. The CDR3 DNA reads TGTGCCAGCAGCCTCCGTAGCGGGGGAAACAATGAGCAGTTCTTC.